These 2 T cell receptor beta chains originate from one sample sequenced in a study of OX40 agonist ivuxolimab in advanced cancers. TCRdb's copy holds only in-frame clones and misses some; the assay was immunoSEQ multiplex PCR. The table records tens of thousands of clones, 90% of them present only once. Sequenced material: CD4+ or CD8+ T cells sorted from blood, taken in a trial of the OX40 agonist ivuxolimab. Receptors originate from an adult with an advanced solid tumor such as melanoma, head and neck, liver or kidney cancer.

This clone came up a few times. The chain employs TRBV6-5 and TRBJ2-3; 9 positions match TRBD2. Trimming took 4 bases from V and 6 from J; bases not matched to a gene: 8. Germline CDR1 is MNHEY and CDR2 is SVGAGI. The CDR3 extends over 15 amino acids. The CDR3 sequence is CASSLRREGRDTQYF. CDR3 bases: TGTGCCAGCAGTTTGAGGCGGGAGGGCCGCGATACGCAGTATTTT.

The chain joins TRBV7-8 to TRBJ2-3; D might be TRBD2 (6 bases). The CDR3 sequence is 15 residues long. V lost 2 bases to trimming and J lost 6 bases, with 15 bases between them. In germline, CDR1 is SGHVS, CDR2 FQNEAQ. The CDR3 DNA reads TGTGCCAGCAGCTTAATGGGGGAGGTTGGGGATACGCAGTATTTT. Translation: CASSLMGEVGDTQYF. The whole variable domain, remainder taken from reference TRBV7-8 and TRBJ2-3, is GAGVSQSPRYKVAKRGQDVALRCDPISGHVSLFWYQQALGQGPEFLTYFQNEAQLDKSGLPSDRFFAERPEGSVSTLKIQRTQQEDSAVYLCASSLMGEVGDTQYFGPGTRLTVL.